This TCR beta chain comes out of a study of long-term antiretroviral therapy in people with HIV (dated by TCRdb to the early 2020s). Looking at the study overall: The earliest samples were collected about a decade before the 2015 WHO recommendation for immediate ART, when ART was typically delayed until CD4 counts fell. Among the 25 to 30 participants with HIV, eleven were female. A retrospective serial study tested whether changes in peripheral blood TRB repertoire composition and diversity were associated with ART initiation and durable HIV suppression. No cross-contamination during QIAcube processing was shown when test extractions of a monoclonal T-cell line were performed alongside approximately 32 polyclonal samples. A total of around 190 cryopreserved PBMC samples came from around 30 adults with confirmed HIV infection and were collected serially over a mean of roughly six years (range 1-12).

Note on this clone: Its recognized antigen is unknown. No base-level quality is on record; no much larger clone is a single base apart.

The immunoSEQ hsTCRB v3.0 assay was used at survey level resolution to sequence the TRB variable region. TRB sequencing targeted a depth of about 40,000-55,000 T-cell genomes per sample. Pooled TRB libraries were sequenced on an Illumina MiSeq with a v3 150-cycle kit. The paper's data handling went like this. Repertoire analysis was performed in R inside a reproducible Nextflow workflow that covered QC, data transformation and analysis. LymphoSeq2, an R package for exploring AIRR-Seq data, was used to implement custom analyses. Several samples that yielded fewer than 5000 total TRB sequences were excluded, so that under 200 HIV repertoires were analyzed. Among the 170 to 200 retained HIV repertoires, approximately 57 were collected before ART initiation and fewer than 150 were collected after ART initiation. Each repertoire was downsampled to 5000 TRB nucleotide sequences, and summary statistics were averaged across 100 downsampling iterations. The analysis kept only TRB sequences whose CDR3 regions were at least seven amino acids long. A Shannon entropy-derived clonality score and the Gini coefficient were used to measure diversity. In repertoire networks, the top 5000 CDR3 amino acid sequences were linked whenever an edit distance of one separated two sequences. GLIPH2 predicted antigen specificity groups and MHC restriction for TRB CDR3 amino acid sequences. Known CMV, EBV, HIV or tissue antigen associations were flagged by matching CDR3 amino acid sequences against VDJdb and McPAS-TCR. Pre-ART, post-ART and control groups were compared with Wilcoxon signed-rank tests and Holm-Bonferroni correction. The table comes from immuneACCESS by way of TCRdb, which keeps in-frame sequences with V and J called. Part of the clones is missing from these tables; in studies checked, under half for an unresolved V gene and the rest for unknown reasons. V and J calls and clone size follow that table, whereas D and trimming were derived from the DNA. The sample data list under 25,000 clones, and around nine tenths of these were observed just once. The top ten hold 6% to 6.5% of the sample.

What the work shows at the level of the full study, not this receptor alone: Because PBMC availability was limited, only the TCR beta chain was sequenced, with no alpha chain pairing. Narrower CDR3 length ranges were observed in HIV repertoires than in controls, and an antigen-experienced repertoire with only a slight naive shift after ART was suggested by the network structure. Because pre-ART samples had limited cell numbers, profiling was done on unsorted PBMC rather than on sorted CD4+ and CD8+ T cells. No data were available on ART adherence, viral resistance or therapy changes, limiting inferences about post-ART repertoire changes. A significant increase in TRB diversity was found to be associated with ART initiation, although TRB diversity was observed to remain significantly below that of transplant donor controls even after long-term ART. Expanded TRB clones identified before ART initiation dominated the repertoire across all time points, though the dominance fluctuated and decreased in many PLHIV after ART. The samples span the years 2004 to 2017, and the ART regimens used at that time may not be as effective as current regimens.

Counted from cysteine to phenylalanine, this CDR3 has 16 amino acids. Only the CDR3 part of the read is kept: 48 bases, read in frame from the first base. CDR1 and CDR2, looked up from the germline V gene, are KGHSH and LQKENI. V is cut by 3 bases and J by 0 bases, and the space between the germline ends is 13 bases. To be included, a participant needed at least one PBMC sample from before ART initiation plus at least two post-ART samples. Every participant with HIV received treatment in the United States of America. Before DNA extraction, cryopreserved samples of roughly 1-10 million PBMC were thawed and washed. At the time of the earliest PBMC sample, participants with HIV were aged between about 20 and 60 years. PBMC samples were contributed by each participant from 1-4 timepoints before ART initiation and 2-8 timepoints after ART initiation, with a median of 7 samples. Serial HIV viral load, CD4+ T-cell count, ART history and demographic data were obtained for every participant. A Qiagen kit on a QIAcube was used to extract genomic DNA from unsorted PBMC, with samples processed in batches of 12.

The V and J segments used are TRBV18 and TRBJ2-3; confidence is insufficient to name the D gene. The receptor's source is a man aged 60-69 years with HIV. Sequencing was performed on unsorted PBMCs, taken 0.6 years after starting antiretroviral therapy. The DNA is TGTGCCAGCTCACCGCTAGGAATCGCTAGCACAGATACGCAGTATTTT. Translated, it reads CASSPLGIASTDTQYF.